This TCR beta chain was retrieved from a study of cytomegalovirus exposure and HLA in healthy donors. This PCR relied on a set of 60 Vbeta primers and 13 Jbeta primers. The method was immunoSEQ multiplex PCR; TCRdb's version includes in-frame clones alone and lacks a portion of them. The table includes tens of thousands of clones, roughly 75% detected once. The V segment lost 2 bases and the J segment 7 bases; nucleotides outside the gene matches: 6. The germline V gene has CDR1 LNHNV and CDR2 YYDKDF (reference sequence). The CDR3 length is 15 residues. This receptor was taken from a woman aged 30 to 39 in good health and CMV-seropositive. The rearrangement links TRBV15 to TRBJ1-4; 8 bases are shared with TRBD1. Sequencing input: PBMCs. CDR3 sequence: CATSRPTGGIEKLFF. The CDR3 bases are TGTGCCACCAGCAGACCAACAGGGGGGATTGAAAAACTGTTTTTT.